The rows below give T cell receptor beta chains drawn from one sample of a study of blood T cells in healthy people across ages. TCRdb re-called the 5' RACE reads with MiXCR, one entry per CDR3 protein. The data hold about 800,000 distinct CDR3 sequences, with around 25% observed a single time. The sample was also linked to a second study, of T cells of mothers and their children.

Material for sequencing was blood. All receptors come from a boy between 5 and 17 years old in good health. CDR3s include the opening cysteine and the closing phenylalanine or tryptophan. The D gene is left open where the match is weak. Clone size is not always given. Where it is, it says once, few, many or a class for expanded clones.

D gene	clone size	V gene	J gene	CDR3 protein	CDR3 DNA
-	few	TRBV6-1	TRBJ2-4	CASSEQIAGNIQYF	TGTGCCAGCAGTGAACAAATCGCTGGGAACATTCAGTACTTC
-	-	TRBV20-1	TRBJ1-2	CSARARGQNYGYTF	TGCAGTGCTAGAGCCCGTGGACAAAACTATGGCTACACCTTC
-	few	TRBV9	TRBJ2-5	CASSVQVQSETQYF	TGTGCCAGCAGCGTACAAGTACAGTCAGAGACCCAGTACTTC
-	-	TRBV6-2/TRBV6-3	TRBJ2-7	CASSYGAVYEQYF	TGTGCCAGCAGTTACGGGGCGGTCTACGAGCAGTACTTC
TRBD1	few	TRBV12-3/TRBV12-4	TRBJ1-2	CASSPGQGAYNYGYTF	TGTGCCAGCAGTCCTGGACAGGGGGCCTATAACTATGGCTACACCTTC
-	-	TRBV4-3	TRBJ2-7	CASSQGLGLAYEQYF	TGCGCCAGCAGCCAAGGTCTCGGGCTAGCCTACGAGCAGTACTTC
TRBD2	few	TRBV28	TRBJ2-1	CASSLLLAGDEQLF	TGTGCCAGCAGTTTATTACTAGCGGGAGATGAGCAGCTCTTC
-	few	TRBV12-3/TRBV12-4	TRBJ2-7	CASSLAYDRAYEQYF	TGTGCCAGCAGTTTAGCATATGATAGGGCCTACGAGCAGTACTTC
TRBD1	few	TRBV19	TRBJ1-6	CASSSDRDSPLHF	TGTGCCAGTAGTTCCGACAGGGATTCACCCCTCCACTTT
-	few	TRBV7-8	TRBJ2-5	CASSNPGQQETQYF	TGTGCCAGCAGCAACCCGGGACAACAAGAGACCCAGTACTTC
-	-	TRBV5-4	TRBJ2-1	CASSLAASRYNEQFF	TGTGCCAGCAGCTTGGCGGCTAGCAGATACAATGAGCAGTTCTTC
TRBD2	few	TRBV29-1	TRBJ2-1	CSTHRLAEKEQFF	TGCAGCACACACCGGCTAGCGGAAAAAGAGCAGTTCTTC
TRBD1	-	TRBV7-9	TRBJ2-6	CASSLRQGAGANVLTF	TGTGCCAGCAGCTTGAGACAGGGAGCTGGGGCCAACGTCCTGACTTTC
-	few	TRBV4-3	TRBJ2-7	CASSQDPESSYEQYF	TGCGCCAGCAGCCAAGATCCGGAGAGCTCCTACGAGCAGTACTTC
TRBD1	few	TRBV29-1	TRBJ2-1	CSVGDSSYNEQFF	TGCAGCGTTGGGGACAGCTCCTACAATGAGCAGTTCTTC
-	-	TRBV2	TRBJ2-5	CASNRNRDQETQYF	TGTGCCAGCAACAGAAACAGGGACCAAGAGACCCAGTACTTC
TRBD1	-	TRBV12-3/TRBV12-4	TRBJ1-4	CASSGETGRPEKLFF	TGTGCCAGCAGTGGAGAGACAGGGCGGCCTGAAAAACTGTTTTTT
TRBD1	-	TRBV12-3/TRBV12-4	TRBJ2-7	CASSRTGGNYEQYF	TGTGCCAGCAGTCGGACAGGGGGGAACTACGAGCAGTACTTC
-	few	TRBV3-1	TRBJ2-7	CASSQAGEGWLYEQYF	TGTGCCAGCAGCCAAGCCGGCGAGGGGTGGCTCTACGAGCAGTACTTC
TRBD2	-	TRBV20-1	TRBJ2-3	CSARELAGETDTQYF	TGCAGTGCTAGAGAACTAGCGGGAGAAACAGATACGCAGTATTTT
-	few	TRBV12-3/TRBV12-4	TRBJ1-2	CASTLTLSVGYTF	TGTGCCAGCACCCTCACCTTGAGTGTAGGCTACACCTTC
-	-	TRBV6-5	TRBJ1-1	CASILPGREAFF	TGTGCCAGCATCCTTCCAGGGAGGGAAGCTTTCTTT
TRBD2	-	TRBV6-6	TRBJ2-4	CASMGGTAKNTQYF	TGTGCCAGCATGGGGGGGACGGCCAAAAACACTCAGTATTTC
TRBD1	few	TRBV7-2	TRBJ2-1	CASSLRTGYDEQFF	TGTGCCAGCAGCTTAAGGACAGGGTACGATGAGCAGTTCTTC
-	-	TRBV29-1	TRBJ2-2	CSVLGSTGELFF	TGCAGCGTTCTTGGGAGCACCGGGGAGCTGTTTTTT
TRBD1	-	TRBV7-9	TRBJ1-1	CASSARPGGVGNTEAFF	TGTGCCAGCAGCGCAAGGCCAGGGGGAGTGGGGAACACTGAAGCTTTCTTT
TRBD1	-	TRBV5-4	TRBJ1-4	CASSLKGQGNEKLFF	TGTGCCAGCAGCTTGAAGGGACAGGGTAATGAAAAACTGTTTTTT
TRBD1	few	TRBV9	TRBJ2-5	CASSEGQGPTQYF	TGTGCCAGCAGCGAGGGACAGGGTCCGACCCAGTACTTC
-	-	TRBV5-5	TRBJ2-7	CASSPQGHQYEQYF	TGTGCCAGCAGTCCGCAGGGACACCAGTACGAGCAGTACTTC
-	many	TRBV7-3	TRBJ2-6	CASSPAGANVLTF	TGTGCCAGCAGCCCAGCTGGGGCCAACGTCCTGACTTTC
-	few	TRBV2	TRBJ2-4	CASSDKGAKNIQYF	TGTGCCAGCAGTGATAAGGGGGCCAAAAACATTCAGTACTTC
-	-	TRBV13	TRBJ1-2	CASSSLKENNYGYTF	TGTGCCAGCAGCTCGTTAAAGGAAAACAACTATGGCTACACCTTC
TRBD2	-	TRBV28	TRBJ2-5	CASSFGGRHLRETQYF	TGTGCCAGCAGTTTTGGCGGGAGGCACCTACGTGAGACCCAGTACTTC
-	-	TRBV6-1	TRBJ1-2	CASDAGTRGGIGYTF	TGTGCCAGCGACGCCGGGACGCGAGGGGGAATAGGCTACACCTTC
TRBD1	few	TRBV16	TRBJ2-7	CASSPLRTGEGYEQYF	TGTGCCAGCAGCCCCCTGAGGACAGGGGAAGGGTACGAGCAGTACTTC
-	-	TRBV7-2	TRBJ1-3	CASSPTAGTLNTIYF	TGTGCCAGCAGCCCTACAGCCGGGACATTAAACACCATATATTTT
-	-	TRBV6-2/TRBV6-3	TRBJ2-7	CASSTQGKASEQYF	TGTGCCAGCAGTACCCAGGGGAAGGCGTCCGAGCAGTACTTC
-	few	TRBV6-5	TRBJ1-6	CASSQKVREGSPLHF	TGTGCCAGCAGTCAAAAGGTCAGGGAGGGCTCACCCCTCCACTTT
-	-	TRBV27	TRBJ1-5	CASSFYGSNQPQHF	TGTGCCAGCAGTTTCTACGGTAGCAATCAGCCCCAGCATTTT
-	-	TRBV29-1	TRBJ2-1	CSVDGLAEGSYNEQFF	TGCAGCGTTGATGGATTAGCGGAGGGCTCCTACAATGAGCAGTTCTTC
-	-	TRBV28	TRBJ1-2	CASSFAAAGSNYGYTF	TGTGCCAGCAGTTTCGCAGCGGCAGGTTCTAACTATGGCTACACCTTC
-	-	TRBV20-1	TRBJ2-7	CSARDFEGRSTYEQYF	TGCAGTGCTAGAGATTTTGAAGGAAGGAGTACCTACGAGCAGTACTTC